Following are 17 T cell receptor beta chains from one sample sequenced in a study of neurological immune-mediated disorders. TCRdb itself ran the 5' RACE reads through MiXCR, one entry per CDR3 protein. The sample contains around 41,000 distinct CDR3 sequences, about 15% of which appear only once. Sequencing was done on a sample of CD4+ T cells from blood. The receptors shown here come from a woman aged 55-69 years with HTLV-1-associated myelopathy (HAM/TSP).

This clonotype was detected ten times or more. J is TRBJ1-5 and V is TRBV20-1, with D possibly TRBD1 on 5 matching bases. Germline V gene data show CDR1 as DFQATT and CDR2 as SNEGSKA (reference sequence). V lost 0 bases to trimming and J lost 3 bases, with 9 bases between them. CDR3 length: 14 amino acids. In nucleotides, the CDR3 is TGCAGTGCTAGAGATAGGGGTTACAATCAGCCCCAGCATTTT. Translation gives CSARDRGYNQPQHF.

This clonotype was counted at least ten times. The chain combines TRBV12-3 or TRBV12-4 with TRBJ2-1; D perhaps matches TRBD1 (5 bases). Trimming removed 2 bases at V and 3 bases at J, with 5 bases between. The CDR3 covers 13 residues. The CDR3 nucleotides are TGTGCCAGCAGTTTACAGGGCTACAATGAGCAGTTCTTC. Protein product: CASSLQGYNEQFF.

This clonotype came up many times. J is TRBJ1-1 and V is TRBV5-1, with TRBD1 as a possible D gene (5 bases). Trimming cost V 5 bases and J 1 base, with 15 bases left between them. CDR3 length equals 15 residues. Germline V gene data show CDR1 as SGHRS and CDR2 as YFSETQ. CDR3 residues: CASSREGRWNTEAFF. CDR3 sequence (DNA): TGCGCCAGCAGTCGGGAGGGGAGATGGAACACTGAAGCTTTCTTT.

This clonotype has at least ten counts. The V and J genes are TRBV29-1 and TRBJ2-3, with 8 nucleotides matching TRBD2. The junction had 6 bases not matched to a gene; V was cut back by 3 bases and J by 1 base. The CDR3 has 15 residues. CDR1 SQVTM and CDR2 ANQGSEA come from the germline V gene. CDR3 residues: CSVDPISGGTDTQYF. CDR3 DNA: TGCAGCGTTGACCCAATTAGCGGGGGCACAGATACGCAGTATTTT.

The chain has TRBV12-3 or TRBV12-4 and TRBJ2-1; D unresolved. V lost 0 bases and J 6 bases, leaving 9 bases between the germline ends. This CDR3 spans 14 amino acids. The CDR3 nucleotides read TGTGCCAGCAGTTTAGCGCTAACGGCCAATGAGCAGTTCTTC. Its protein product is CASSLALTANEQFF.

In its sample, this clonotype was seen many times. The CDR3 loop is CASSPSGTAYGYTF. DNA for the CDR3: TGTGCCAGCAGCCCATCAGGGACAGCATATGGCTACACCTTC. The gene calls are TRBV7-2 and TRBJ1-2, with 7 bases aligning to TRBD1. The V and J ends lost 5 bases and 5 bases, in that order; junction bases with no gene match: 8. CDR1 is SGHTA, CDR2 FQGNSA, per germline. This CDR3 comprises 14 residues.

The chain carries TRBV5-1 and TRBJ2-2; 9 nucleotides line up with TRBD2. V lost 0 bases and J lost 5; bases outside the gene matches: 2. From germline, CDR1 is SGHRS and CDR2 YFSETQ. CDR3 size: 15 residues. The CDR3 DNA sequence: TGCGCCAGCAGCTTGGACGCGGGGGGGACCGGGGAGCTGTTTTTT. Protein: CASSLDAGGTGELFF.

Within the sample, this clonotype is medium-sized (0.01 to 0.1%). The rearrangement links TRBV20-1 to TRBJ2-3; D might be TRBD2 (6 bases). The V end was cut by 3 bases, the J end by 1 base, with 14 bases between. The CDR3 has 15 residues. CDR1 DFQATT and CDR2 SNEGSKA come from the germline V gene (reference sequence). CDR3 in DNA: TGCAGTGCTAGTTCTCCTGGCGGGGGCACAGATACGCAGTATTTT. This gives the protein CSASSPGGGTDTQYF.

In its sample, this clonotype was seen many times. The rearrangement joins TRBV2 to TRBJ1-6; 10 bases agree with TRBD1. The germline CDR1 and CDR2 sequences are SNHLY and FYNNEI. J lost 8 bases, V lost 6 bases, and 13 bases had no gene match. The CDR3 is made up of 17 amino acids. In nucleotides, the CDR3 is TGTGCCAGCAGAGTGAGTCGTGACAGGGGGCCAGATTCACCCCTCCACTTT. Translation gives CASRVSRDRGPDSPLHF. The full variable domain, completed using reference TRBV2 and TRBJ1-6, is EPEVTQTPSHQVTQMGQEVILRCVPISNHLYFYWYRQILGQKVEFLVSFYNNEISEKSEIFDDQFSVERPDGSNFTLKIRSTKLEDSAMYFCASRVSRDRGPDSPLHFGNGTRLTVT.

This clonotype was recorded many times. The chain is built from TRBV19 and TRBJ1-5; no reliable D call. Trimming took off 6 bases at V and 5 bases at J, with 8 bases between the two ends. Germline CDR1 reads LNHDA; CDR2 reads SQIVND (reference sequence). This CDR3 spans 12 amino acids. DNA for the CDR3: TGTGCCAGTAGGACTGGAGATCAGCCCCAGCATTTT. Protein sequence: CASRTGDQPQHF.

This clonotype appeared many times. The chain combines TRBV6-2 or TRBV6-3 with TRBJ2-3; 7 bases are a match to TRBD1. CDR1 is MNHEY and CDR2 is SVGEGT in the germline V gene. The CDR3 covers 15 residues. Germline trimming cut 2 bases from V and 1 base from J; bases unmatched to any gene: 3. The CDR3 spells CASSYTDRGTDTQYF. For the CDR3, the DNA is TGTGCCAGCAGTTACACCGACAGGGGCACAGATACGCAGTATTTT.

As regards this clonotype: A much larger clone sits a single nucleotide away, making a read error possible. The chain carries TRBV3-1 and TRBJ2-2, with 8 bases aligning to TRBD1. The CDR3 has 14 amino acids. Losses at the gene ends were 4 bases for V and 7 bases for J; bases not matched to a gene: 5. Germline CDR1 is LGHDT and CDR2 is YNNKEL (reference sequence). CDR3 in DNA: TGTGCCAGCAGCCGGGGGGACAGGTACGGGGAGCTGTTTTTT. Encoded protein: CASSRGDRYGELFF.

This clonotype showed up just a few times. The CDR3 loop is CASTLGIGEQFF. The CDR3 DNA sequence: TGCGCCAGCACCCTTGGGATCGGAGAGCAGTTCTTC. This chain uses TRBV5-1 with TRBJ2-1; no firm D call. Trimming removed 6 bases from V and 10 bases from J, with 14 bases in between. Germline loops: CDR1 SGHRS, CDR2 YFSETQ. The CDR3 sequence is 12 residues long.

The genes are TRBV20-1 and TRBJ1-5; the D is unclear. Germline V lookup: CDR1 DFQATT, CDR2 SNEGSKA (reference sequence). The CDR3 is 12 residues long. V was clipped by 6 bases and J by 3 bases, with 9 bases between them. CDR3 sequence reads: CSAACTNQPQHF. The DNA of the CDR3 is TGCAGTGCAGCGTGTACCAATCAGCCCCAGCATTTT.

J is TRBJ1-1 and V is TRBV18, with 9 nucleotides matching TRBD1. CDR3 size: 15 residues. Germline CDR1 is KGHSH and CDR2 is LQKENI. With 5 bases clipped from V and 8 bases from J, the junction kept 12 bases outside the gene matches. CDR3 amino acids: CASSRDRAEGAEAFF. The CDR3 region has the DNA TGTGCCAGCTCAAGGGACAGGGCGGAAGGCGCGGAAGCTTTCTTT.

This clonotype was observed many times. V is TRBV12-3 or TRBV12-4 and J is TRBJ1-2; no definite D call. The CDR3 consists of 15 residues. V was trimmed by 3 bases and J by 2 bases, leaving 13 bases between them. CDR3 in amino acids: CASSFMDRSNYGYTF. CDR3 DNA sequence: TGTGCCAGCAGTTTTATGGATCGGTCCAACTATGGCTACACCTTC.

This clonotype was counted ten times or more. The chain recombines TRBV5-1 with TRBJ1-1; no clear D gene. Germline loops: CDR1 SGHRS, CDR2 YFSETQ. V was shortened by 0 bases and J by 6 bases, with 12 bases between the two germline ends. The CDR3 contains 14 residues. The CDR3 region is CASSLEILGAEAFF. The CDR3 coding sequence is TGCGCCAGCAGCTTGGAAATATTGGGCGCTGAAGCTTTCTTT.